A single sample gave rise to the 7 T cell receptor beta chains below, sequenced in a study of blood T cell repertoires in COVID-19. Profiling relied on immunoSEQ multiplex PCR, and the TCRdb table lists in-frame clones only, not all of them. The sample consists of over 70,000 clones, about 76% of them appearing once. Sequencing was performed on peripheral blood. These receptors all come from a woman older than 75 with acute or convalescent COVID-19.

The V and J genes are TRBV19 and TRBJ2-7; the match to TRBD2 covers 8 bases. The CDR3 covers 14 residues. Per germline, CDR1 LNHDA and CDR2 SQIVND (reference sequence). Trimming at V came to 3 bases and at J to 4 bases, leaving 5 bases not matched to a gene. CDR3 region: CASSIQLAEYEQYF. The CDR3 DNA is TGTGCCAGTAGTATCCAACTAGCGGAGTACGAGCAGTACTTC. Supplemented by reference TRBV19 and TRBJ2-7, the full variable domain reads DGGITQSPKYLFRKEGQNVTLSCEQNLNHDAMYWYRQDPGQGLRLIYYSQIVNDFQKGDIAEGYSVSREKKESFPLTVTSAQKNPTAFYLCASSIQLAEYEQYFGPGTRLTVT.

There are a few counts of this clone. This chain connects TRBV19 to TRBJ1-2, with 9 nucleotides matching TRBD1. Germline V gene data show CDR1 as LNHDA and CDR2 as SQIVND (reference sequence). With 4 bases clipped from V and 7 bases from J, the junction kept 10 bases outside the gene matches. The CDR3 consists of 15 residues. In DNA form, the CDR3 reads TGTGCCAGTAGTAAGGGACAGGGAGTAACTCGTGGCTACACCTTC. Translation gives CASSKGQGVTRGYTF.

This chain connects TRBV7-2 to TRBJ1-5; D ambiguous. This CDR3 comprises 14 residues. Germline CDR1 SGHTA, CDR2 FQGNSA. Trimming removed 5 bases from V and 5 bases from J, with 13 bases in between. CDR3 amino acids: CASSPLRGYQPQHF. In nucleotides, the CDR3 is TGTGCCAGCAGCCCTCTGCGAGGGTATCAGCCCCAGCATTTT.

The chain uses TRBV6-2 or TRBV6-3 and TRBJ1-2; weak D call: TRBD1 (6 bases). Germline V gene sequence: CDR1 MNHEY, CDR2 SVGEGT. V dropped 6 bases and J dropped 6 bases, with 11 bases sitting between them. The CDR3 spans 12 residues. The CDR3 region has the DNA TGTGCCAGCAGCCTTTACAGGGATGGCTACACCTTC. It yields the protein CASSLYRDGYTF.

This clone showed up just a few times. In DNA form, the CDR3 reads TGTGCCAGAAGCTCCCCTCCGTACTTC. Residues: CARSSPPYF. V and J are TRBV5-3 and TRBJ2-7; D is uncertain. TRBV5-3 is an open reading frame whose function is uncertain. The CDR3 extends over 9 amino acids. The V end lost 3 bases, the J end lost 12 bases, and 7 bases lay between the germline ends.

The chain joins TRBV7-9 to TRBJ2-1; D gene unclear. V was trimmed by 1 base and J by 0 bases, leaving 10 bases between them. Germline assignment: CDR1 SEHNR and CDR2 FQNEAQ (reference sequence). The CDR3 loop spans 16 amino acids. CDR3 bases: TGTGCCAGCAGCTTAGTGGCAGGATACTCCTACAATGAGCAGTTCTTC. It translates to CASSLVAGYSYNEQFF.

The chain carries TRBV3-1 (or the pseudogene TRBV3-2) and TRBJ1-2; D gene ambiguous. Trimming left V 0 bases short and J 4 bases short, with 9 bases between. This CDR3 is 14 amino acids long. Per germline, CDR1 LGHDT and CDR2 YNNKEL (reference sequence). CDR3 amino acids: CASSQDDGVYGYTF. In nucleotides, the CDR3 is TGTGCCAGCAGCCAAGATGACGGAGTCTATGGCTACACCTTC.